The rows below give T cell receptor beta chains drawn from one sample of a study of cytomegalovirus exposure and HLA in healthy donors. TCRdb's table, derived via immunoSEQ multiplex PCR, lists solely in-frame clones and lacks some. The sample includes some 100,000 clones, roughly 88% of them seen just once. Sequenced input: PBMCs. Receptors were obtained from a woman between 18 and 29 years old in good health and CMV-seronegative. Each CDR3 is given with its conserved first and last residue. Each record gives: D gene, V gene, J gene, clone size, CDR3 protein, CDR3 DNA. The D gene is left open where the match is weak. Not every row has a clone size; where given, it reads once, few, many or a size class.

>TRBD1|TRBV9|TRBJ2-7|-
CASSPGQPFPSYEQYF
TGTGCCAGCAGCCCGGGACAGCCCTTTCCCTCCTACGAGCAGTACTTC
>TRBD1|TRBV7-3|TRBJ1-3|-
CASSKDRGPGNTIYF
TGTGCCAGCAGTAAGGACAGGGGGCCGGGAAACACCATATATTTT
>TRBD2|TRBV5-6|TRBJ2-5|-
CATRGGVLGETQYF
TGTGCAACTCGGGGGGGTGTCTTGGGAGAGACCCAGTACTTC
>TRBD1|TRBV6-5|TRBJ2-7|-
CASRDRYGEQYF
TGTGCCAGCCGGGACAGGTATGGCGAGCAGTACTTC
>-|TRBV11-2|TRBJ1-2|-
CASSLDNAAASYGYTF
TGTGCCAGCAGCTTAGATAACGCGGCAGCTTCGTATGGCTACACCTTC
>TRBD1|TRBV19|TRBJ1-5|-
CASSTTGRNQPQHF
TGTGCCAGTAGTACGACAGGGCGCAATCAGCCCCAGCATTTT
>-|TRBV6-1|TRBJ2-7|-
CASTVAGAYEQYF
TGTGCCAGCACTGTCGCGGGTGCCTACGAGCAGTACTTC
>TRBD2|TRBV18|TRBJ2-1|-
CASSPPGGLAGKHEQFF
TGTGCCAGCTCACCGCCGGGGGGACTAGCGGGAAAGCATGAGCAGTTCTTC
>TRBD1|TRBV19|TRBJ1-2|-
CASSIDGQVYGYTF
TGTGCCAGTAGTATAGACGGACAGGTCTATGGCTACACCTTC
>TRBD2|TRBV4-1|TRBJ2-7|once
CASSQDWSPSGSLYEQYF
TGCGCCAGCAGCCAAGATTGGTCCCCTAGCGGGAGTCTCTACGAGCAGTACTTC
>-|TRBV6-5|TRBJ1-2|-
CATKKAGGGYTF
TGTGCCACCAAGAAGGCCGGGGGAGGCTACACCTTC
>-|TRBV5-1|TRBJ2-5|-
CASSRRGGEETQYF
TGCGCCAGCAGCCGGAGGGGGGGAGAAGAGACCCAGTACTTC
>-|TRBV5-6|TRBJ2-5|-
CASSSMGGEETQYF
TGTGCCAGCAGCTCGATGGGAGGAGAAGAGACCCAGTACTTC
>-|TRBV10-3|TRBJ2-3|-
CAISVGRPDTQYF
TGTGCCATCAGTGTGGGGAGACCAGATACGCAGTATTTT
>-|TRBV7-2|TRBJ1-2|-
CASSLETGNYGYTF
TGTGCCAGCAGCTTAGAAACAGGGAACTATGGCTACACCTTC
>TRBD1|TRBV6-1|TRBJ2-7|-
CASSEGRDRAYYEQYF
TGTGCCAGCAGTGAAGGCCGGGACAGGGCCTACTACGAGCAGTACTTC
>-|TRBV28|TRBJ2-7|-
CASGQVTYEQYF
TGTGCCAGCGGTCAGGTTACCTACGAGCAGTACTTC
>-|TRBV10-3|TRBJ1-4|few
CAPSFERGGRSNEKLFF
TGTGCCCCCTCCTTCGAGCGGGGCGGAAGGTCGAATGAAAAACTGTTTTTT
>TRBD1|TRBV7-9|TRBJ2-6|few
CASSPGPRGLPGANVLTF
TGTGCCAGCAGCCCCGGTCCCAGGGGGTTGCCTGGGGCCAACGTCCTGACTTTC
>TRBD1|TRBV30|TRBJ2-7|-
CAWATGSYEQYF
TGTGCCTGGGCGACAGGGTCCTACGAGCAGTACTTC
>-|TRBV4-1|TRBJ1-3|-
CASSPKSSGNTIYF
TGCGCCAGCAGCCCGAAGAGCTCTGGAAACACCATATATTTT
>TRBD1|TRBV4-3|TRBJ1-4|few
CASSEGQENEKLFF
TGCGCCAGCAGCGAGGGACAGGAAAATGAAAAACTGTTTTTT